This TCR beta chain was documented in a study of blood T cell repertoires in COVID-19. Study as a whole: Samples taken during acute and convalescent COVID-19 were collected in the United States, Italy and Spain.

Study processing details: Nucleated cell number was recorded as an estimate derived from reference gene primer amplification. Sequencing was performed with immunoSEQ multiplex PCR; in TCRdb, only in-frame clones are kept and a portion is missing. V and J calls and clone size follow that table, whereas D and trimming were derived from the DNA. The sample holds some 390,000 clones, roughly 89% seen once. Trimming took 7 bases from V and 8 from J; bases not matched to a gene: 5. Germline assignment: CDR1 MNHEY and CDR2 SVGAGI. This CDR3 contains 12 residues. Participants came from about 23 US areas, aged roughly 18 to 89 years. Each recovered donor of Cohort 3 presented with two negative PCRs, clearance, or symptom resolution.

The chain combines TRBV6-5 with TRBJ2-3, with 8 nucleotides matching TRBD2. The clonotype comes from a woman aged 25 to 39 who had recovered from COVID-19. Sequenced material: PBMCs or T cells enriched from blood (not recorded which). In DNA form, the CDR3 reads TGTGCCAGCACCGAAACTAGCGGTACGCAGTATTTT. Protein: CASTETSGTQYF.